One sample yielded the 9 T cell receptor beta chains listed below, sequenced in a study of blood T cells in healthy people across ages. A sample-barcoded 5' primer and a J-beta primer mix were used in a second PCR of roughly 6 to 11 cycles. From the 5' RACE reads, TCRdb called clonotypes with MiXCR, one entry per CDR3 protein. The sample lists about 1,600,000 distinct CDR3 sequences; 40% to 50% were seen once. What was sequenced was blood. The receptors derive from a woman in her late teens or twenties in good health.

The chain recombines TRBV7-9 with TRBJ2-7; D may be TRBD2 (6 bases). CDR1 SEHNR and CDR2 FQNEAQ come from the germline V gene (reference sequence). V lost 5 bases, J lost 2 bases, and 22 bases lay in between. The CDR3 totals 17 residues. For the CDR3, the DNA is TGTGCCAGCAGCCATCCAACTCGGGCGGGACCAACCTACGAGCAGTACTTC. This gives the protein CASSHPTRAGPTYEQYF.

The J gene is TRBJ2-1, the V gene TRBV7-3, with D perhaps given as TRBD1 or TRBD2 (5 bases each). With the DNA end fitting TRBJ2-7 better, the J assignment may be wrong. The germline V gene has CDR1 SGHTA and CDR2 FQGTGA. The CDR3 is made up of 15 amino acids. The CDR3 DNA is TGTGCCAGCAGCTTTGAGGGGAACTCCTACAATGAGCAGTACTTC. Its translation: CASSFEGNSYNEQYF.

This clonotype was picked up a small number of times. V is TRBV25-1 and J is TRBJ2-1; 7 bases align to TRBD1. The V segment lost 4 bases and the J segment 0 bases; nucleotides outside the gene matches: 9. CDR1 and CDR2 (germline): MGHDK, SYGVNS. The CDR3 is 17 residues long. CDR3 nucleotide sequence: TGTGCCAGCAGTGCCAGAACAGGGGTCAGCTCCTACAATGAGCAGTTCTTC. Translation: CASSARTGVSSYNEQFF.

The chain is built from TRBV11-2 and TRBJ2-1; D not resolved. Trimming stripped 5 bases from V and 1 base from J, with 9 bases between. Germline CDR1 and CDR2: SGHAT and FQNNGV. The length of the CDR3 is 14 residues. The CDR3: CASSGRESYNEQFF. CDR3 in DNA: TGTGCCAGCAGCGGGCGTGAATCCTACAATGAGCAGTTCTTC.

The chain combines TRBV27 with TRBJ2-2; TRBD1 matches 8 bases. Germline V gives CDR1 MNHEY, CDR2 SMNVEV (reference sequence). This CDR3 has 14 amino acids. V lost 5 bases, J lost 5 bases, and 4 bases stayed unmatched. The CDR3: CASSLRGHTGELFF. In DNA, the CDR3 is TGTGCCAGCAGTCTCAGGGGGCATACCGGGGAGCTGTTTTTT.

The CDR3 loop reads CASGTSGGNNEQYF. As DNA, the CDR3 is TGTGCTAGTGGTACGAGCGGGGGAAACAATGAGCAGTACTTC. The rearrangement uses TRBV12-5 and TRBJ2-1, with TRBD2 matching 8 bases. The J call may be wrong; the DNA end is better matched by TRBJ2-7. This CDR3 has 14 residues. Germline V gene lookup returns CDR1 LGHNT and CDR2 FRNRAP.

The sample holds a few counts of this clonotype. The V and J genes are TRBV10-3 and TRBJ1-2; TRBD1 is a possible D gene (6 bases). Germline CDR1 is ENHRY and CDR2 is SYGVKD. CDR3 length equals 11 residues. The V end lost 6 bases, the J end lost 6 bases, and 8 bases lay between the germline ends. The CDR3 DNA reads as TGTGCCATCAGGCGGACAGATGGCTACACCTTC. Its protein product is CAIRRTDGYTF.

In its sample, this clonotype was seen a few times. The chain couples TRBV6-1 to TRBJ1-1, with 7 positions matching TRBD1. This CDR3 has 15 residues. J gave up 7 bases and V 6 bases, and 14 bases lay outside the gene matches. Germline assignment: CDR1 MNHNS and CDR2 SASEGT. The CDR3, as DNA: TGTGCCAGCAGCCTCGCACTCGGACAGGCGAGTGAAGCTTTCTTT. This encodes CASSLALGQASEAFF.

V and J are TRBV14 and TRBJ2-3, with TRBD1 matching 10 bases. The CDR3 has 15 residues. V shed 3 bases, J shed 4 bases, and the junction held 4 bases outside the gene matches. CDR1 SGHDN and CDR2 FVKESK come from the germline V gene. The CDR3 DNA is TGTGCCAGCAGCCACCGGGACAGGGGTCCAGATACGCAGTATTTT. It codes for CASSHRDRGPDTQYF.